This T cell receptor beta chain was recorded in a study of low-dose radiotherapy and immunotherapy resistance in tumors. A constant-region primer paired with the V-primer adapter amplified TCRs over approximately 18 PCR cycles. TCRdb redid the calling of the reads with MiXCR, one entry per CDR3 protein. This table holds approximately 47,000 distinct CDR3 sequences, 10% to 15% found once. This clonotype was seen ten or more times. The germline gene is not matched at one end of the junction; a read error may be the cause. Specified time point: before trial treatment. Germline loops: CDR1 SNHLY, CDR2 FYNNEI. CDR3 length equals 11 residues.

The chain joins TRBV2 to TRBJ1-1; tentatively, D is TRBD1 (6 bases). This clonotype was obtained from a female donor with ovarian cancer. Material: PBMCs, obtained before treatment. For the CDR3, the DNA is TGTGCCAGCAGTGAAGGGCCTTTTGGGACATTT. Translation gives CASSEGPFGTF.